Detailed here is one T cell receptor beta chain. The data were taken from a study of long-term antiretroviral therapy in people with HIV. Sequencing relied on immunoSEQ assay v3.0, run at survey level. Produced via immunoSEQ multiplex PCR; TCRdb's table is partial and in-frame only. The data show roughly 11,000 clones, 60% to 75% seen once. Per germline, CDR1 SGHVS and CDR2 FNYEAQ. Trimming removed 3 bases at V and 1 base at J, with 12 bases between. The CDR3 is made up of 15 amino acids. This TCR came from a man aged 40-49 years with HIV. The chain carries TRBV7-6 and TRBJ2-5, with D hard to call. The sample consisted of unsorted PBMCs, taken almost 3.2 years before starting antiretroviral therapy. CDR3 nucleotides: TGTGCCAGCAGCTTCTTAGTAGACTTCCAAGAGACCCAGTACTTC. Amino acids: CASSFLVDFQETQYF.